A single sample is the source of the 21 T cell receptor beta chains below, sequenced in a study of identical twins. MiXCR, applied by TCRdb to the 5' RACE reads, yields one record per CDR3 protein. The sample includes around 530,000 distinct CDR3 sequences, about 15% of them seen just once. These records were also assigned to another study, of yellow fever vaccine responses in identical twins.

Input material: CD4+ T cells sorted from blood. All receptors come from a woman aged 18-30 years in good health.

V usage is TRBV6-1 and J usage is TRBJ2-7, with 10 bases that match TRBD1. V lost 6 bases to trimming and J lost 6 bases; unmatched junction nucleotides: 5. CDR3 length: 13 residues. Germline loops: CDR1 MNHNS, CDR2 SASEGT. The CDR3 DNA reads TGTGCCAGCAGGGCCGGGACAGGGGTCGAGCAGTACGTC. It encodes CASRAGTGVEQYV.

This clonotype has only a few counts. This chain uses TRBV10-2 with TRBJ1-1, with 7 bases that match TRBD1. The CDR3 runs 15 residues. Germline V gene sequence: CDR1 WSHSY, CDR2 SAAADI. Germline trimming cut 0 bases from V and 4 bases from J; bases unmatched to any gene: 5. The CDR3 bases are TGCGCCAGCAGTGAGTCCCAGGGGGTGGTCACTGAAGCTTTCTTT. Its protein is CASSESQGVVTEAFF.

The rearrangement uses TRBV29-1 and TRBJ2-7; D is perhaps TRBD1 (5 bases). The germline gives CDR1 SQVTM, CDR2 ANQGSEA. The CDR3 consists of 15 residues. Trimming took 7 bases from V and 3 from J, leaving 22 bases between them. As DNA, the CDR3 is TGCAGCGCCCGAAGCCAGGGATATCCGCTCTACGAGCAGTACTTC. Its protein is CSARSQGYPLYEQYF.

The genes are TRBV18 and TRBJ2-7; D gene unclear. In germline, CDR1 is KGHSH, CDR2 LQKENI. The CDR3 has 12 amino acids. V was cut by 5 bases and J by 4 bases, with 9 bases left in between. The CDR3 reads CASSAASYEQYV. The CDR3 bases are TGTGCCAGCTCAGCAGCCTCTTACGAGCAGTACGTC.

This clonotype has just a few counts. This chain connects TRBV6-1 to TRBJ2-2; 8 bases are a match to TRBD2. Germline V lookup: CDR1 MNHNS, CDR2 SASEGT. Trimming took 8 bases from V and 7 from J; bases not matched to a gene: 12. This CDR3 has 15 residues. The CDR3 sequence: CASSPGLVLNGELFF. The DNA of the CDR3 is TGTGCCAGCTCCCCGGGACTAGTTTTGAACGGGGAGCTGTTTTTT.

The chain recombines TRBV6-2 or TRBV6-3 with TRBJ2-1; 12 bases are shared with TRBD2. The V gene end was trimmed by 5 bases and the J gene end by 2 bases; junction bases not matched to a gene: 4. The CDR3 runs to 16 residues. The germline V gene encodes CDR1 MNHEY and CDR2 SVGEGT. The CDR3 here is CASSTRTSGTYNEQFF. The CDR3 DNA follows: TGTGCCAGCAGTACTAGGACTAGCGGGACCTACAATGAGCAGTTCTTC.

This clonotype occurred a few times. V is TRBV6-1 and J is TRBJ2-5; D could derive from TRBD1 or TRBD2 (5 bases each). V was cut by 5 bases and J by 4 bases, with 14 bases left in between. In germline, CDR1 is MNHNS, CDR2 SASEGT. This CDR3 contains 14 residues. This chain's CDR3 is CASSRDRGRETQYF. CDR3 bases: TGTGCCAGCAGTCGGGACCGTGGGCGAGAGACCCAGTACTTC.

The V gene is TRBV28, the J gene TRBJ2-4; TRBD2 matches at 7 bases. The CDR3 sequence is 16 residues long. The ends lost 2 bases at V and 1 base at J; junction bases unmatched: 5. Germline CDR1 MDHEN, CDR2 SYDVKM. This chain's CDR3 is CASSLVVSGAKNIQYF. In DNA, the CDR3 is TGTGCCAGCAGTTTAGTTGTTAGCGGGGCCAAAAACATTCAGTACTTC.

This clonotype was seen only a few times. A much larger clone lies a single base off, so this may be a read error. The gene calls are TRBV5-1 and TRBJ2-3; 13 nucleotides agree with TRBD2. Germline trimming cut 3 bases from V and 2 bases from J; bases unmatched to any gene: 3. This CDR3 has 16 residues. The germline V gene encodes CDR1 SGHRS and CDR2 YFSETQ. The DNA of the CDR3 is TGCGCCAGCAGCTGGGGGACTAGCGGGAACACAGATACGCAGTATTTT. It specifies CASSWGTSGNTDTQYF.

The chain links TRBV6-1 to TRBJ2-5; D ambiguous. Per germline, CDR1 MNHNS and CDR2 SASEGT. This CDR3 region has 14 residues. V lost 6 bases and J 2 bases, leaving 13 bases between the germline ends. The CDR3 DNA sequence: TGTGCCAGCAGATTGGGATCGAAACAAGAGACCCAGTACTTC. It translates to CASRLGSKQETQYF.

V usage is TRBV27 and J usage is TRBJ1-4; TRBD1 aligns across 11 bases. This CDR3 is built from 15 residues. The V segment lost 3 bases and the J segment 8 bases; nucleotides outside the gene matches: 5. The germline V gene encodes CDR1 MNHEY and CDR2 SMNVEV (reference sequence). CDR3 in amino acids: CASSFRGQGGEKLFF. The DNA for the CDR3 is TGTGCCAGCAGTTTTCGGGGACAGGGGGGCGAAAAACTGTTTTTT.

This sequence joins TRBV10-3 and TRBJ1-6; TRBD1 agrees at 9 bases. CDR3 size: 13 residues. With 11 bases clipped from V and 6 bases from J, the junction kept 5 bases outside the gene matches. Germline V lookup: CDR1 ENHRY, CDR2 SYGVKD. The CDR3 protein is CAARDRANSPLHF. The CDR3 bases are TGTGCCGCCCGGGACAGGGCTAATTCACCCCTCCACTTT.

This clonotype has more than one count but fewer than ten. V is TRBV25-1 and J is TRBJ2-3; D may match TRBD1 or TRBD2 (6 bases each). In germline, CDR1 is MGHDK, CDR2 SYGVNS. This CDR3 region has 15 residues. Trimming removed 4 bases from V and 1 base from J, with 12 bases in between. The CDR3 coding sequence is TGTGCCAGCAGTGTTCGGGGGCCCGGCACAGATACGCAGTATTTT. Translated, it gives CASSVRGPGTDTQYF. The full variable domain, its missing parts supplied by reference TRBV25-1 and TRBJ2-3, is EADIYQTPRYLVIGTGKKITLECSQTMGHDKMYWYQQDPGMELHLIHYSYGVNSTEKGDLSSESTVSRIRTEHFPLTLESARPSHTSQYLCASSVRGPGTDTQYFGPGTRLTVL.

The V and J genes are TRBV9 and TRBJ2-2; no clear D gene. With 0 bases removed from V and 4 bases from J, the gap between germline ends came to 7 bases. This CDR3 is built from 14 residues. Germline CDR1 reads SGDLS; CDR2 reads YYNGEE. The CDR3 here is CASSVVPGTGELFF. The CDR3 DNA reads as TGTGCCAGCAGCGTAGTTCCGGGCACCGGGGAGCTGTTTTTT.

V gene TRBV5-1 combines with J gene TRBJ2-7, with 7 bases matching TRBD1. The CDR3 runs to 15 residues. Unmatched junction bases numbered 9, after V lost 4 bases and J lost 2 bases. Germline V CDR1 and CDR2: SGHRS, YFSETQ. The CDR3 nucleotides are TGCGCCAGCAGCCCCCAGGACAGGCTTGCCTACGAGCAGTACTTC. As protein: CASSPQDRLAYEQYF. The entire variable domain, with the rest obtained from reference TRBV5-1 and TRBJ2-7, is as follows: KAGVTQTPRYLIKTRGQQVTLSCSPISGHRSVSWYQQTPGQGLQFLFEYFSETQRNKGNFPGRFSGRQFSNSRSEMNVSTLELGDSALYLCASSPQDRLAYEQYFGPGTRLTVT.

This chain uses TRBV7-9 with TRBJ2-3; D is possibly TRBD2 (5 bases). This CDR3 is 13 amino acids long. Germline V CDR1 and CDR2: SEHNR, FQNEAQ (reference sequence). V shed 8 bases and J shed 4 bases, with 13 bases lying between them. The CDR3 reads CASGLALPDTQYF. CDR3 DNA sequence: TGTGCCAGCGGGCTAGCTCTCCCAGATACGCAGTATTTT.

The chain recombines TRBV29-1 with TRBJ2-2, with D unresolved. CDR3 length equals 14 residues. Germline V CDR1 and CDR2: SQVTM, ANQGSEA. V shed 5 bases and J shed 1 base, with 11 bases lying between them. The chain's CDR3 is CSVTPEGNTGELFF. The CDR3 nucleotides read TGCAGCGTTACCCCCGAAGGGAACACCGGGGAGCTGTTTTTT.

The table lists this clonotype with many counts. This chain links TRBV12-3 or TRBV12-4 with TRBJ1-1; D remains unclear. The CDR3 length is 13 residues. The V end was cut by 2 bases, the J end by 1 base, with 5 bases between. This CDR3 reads CASSLYRNTEAFF. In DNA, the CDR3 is TGTGCCAGCAGTTTATACAGGAACACTGAAGCTTTCTTT.

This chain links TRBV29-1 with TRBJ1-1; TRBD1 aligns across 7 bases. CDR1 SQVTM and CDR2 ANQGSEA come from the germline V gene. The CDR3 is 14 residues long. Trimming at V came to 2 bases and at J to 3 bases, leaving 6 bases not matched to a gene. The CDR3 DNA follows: TGCAGCGTTGAACTGACAGGGACCTACACTGAAGCTTTCTTT. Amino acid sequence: CSVELTGTYTEAFF.

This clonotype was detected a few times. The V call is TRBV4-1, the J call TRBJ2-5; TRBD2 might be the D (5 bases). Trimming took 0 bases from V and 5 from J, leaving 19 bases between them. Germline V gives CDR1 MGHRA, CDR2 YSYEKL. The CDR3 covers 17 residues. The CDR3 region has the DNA TGCGCCAGCAGCCAAGATAATAGGGAGCGGCTAGGGGAGACCCAGTACTTC. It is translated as CASSQDNRERLGETQYF.

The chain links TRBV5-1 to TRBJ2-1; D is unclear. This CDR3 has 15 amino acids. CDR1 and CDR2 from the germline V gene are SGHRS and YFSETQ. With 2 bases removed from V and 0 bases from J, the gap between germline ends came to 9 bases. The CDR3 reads CASSFSRSSYNEQFF. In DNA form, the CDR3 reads TGCGCCAGCAGCTTCTCGCGGAGCTCCTACAATGAGCAGTTCTTC.